This T cell receptor (beta chain) was found in a study of T-cell reconstitution after alpha-beta-depleted transplantation in children. CDR1 SNHLY and CDR2 FYNNEI come from the germline V gene. V was trimmed by 4 bases and J by 7 bases, leaving 7 bases between them. The CDR3 has 12 residues. Preparation of the TCRbeta library was carried out with unique molecular identifiers. TCRdb reprocessed the PCR reads with MiXCR, giving one entry per CDR3 protein. The sample has a few hundred thousand distinct CDR3 sequences, 20% to 30% seen once; the top ten hold about 5%. Study-wide points: The origin of high day-60 TCRbeta diversity in some patients lay in surviving recipient T cells and thymic progenitors.

Details on this clonotype: The antigen remains unidentified.

The V and J genes are TRBV2 and TRBJ1-4, with D unresolved. The sample consisted of PBMCs, mostly from graft donor cells, taken 360 days after TCRalphabeta/CD19-depleted stem cell transplant. The TCR comes from a female patient aged 2-15 years who had a stem cell transplant for congenital amegakaryocytic thrombocytopenia, so the T cells may come from the graft donor. In DNA, the CDR3 is TGTGCCAGCAGTGTCGGCGCTGAAAAACTGTTTTTT. Protein sequence: CASSVGAEKLFF.